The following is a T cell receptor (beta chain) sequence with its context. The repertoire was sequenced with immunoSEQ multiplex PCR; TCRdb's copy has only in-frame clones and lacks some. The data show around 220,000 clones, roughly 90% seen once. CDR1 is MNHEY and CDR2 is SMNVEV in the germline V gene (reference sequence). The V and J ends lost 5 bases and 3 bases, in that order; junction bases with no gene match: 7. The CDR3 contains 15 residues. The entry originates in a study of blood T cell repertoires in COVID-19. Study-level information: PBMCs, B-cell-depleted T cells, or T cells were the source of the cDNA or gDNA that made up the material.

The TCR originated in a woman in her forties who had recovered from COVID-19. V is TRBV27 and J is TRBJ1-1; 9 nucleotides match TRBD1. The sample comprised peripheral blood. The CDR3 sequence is CASSLYDRGDTEAFF. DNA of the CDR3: TGTGCCAGCAGTCTATACGACAGGGGGGACACTGAAGCTTTCTTT.